The 15 T cell receptor beta chains below come from one sample, sequenced in a study of T cell responses to AZD1222 COVID-19 vaccine. This table comes from immunoSEQ multiplex PCR, and its TCRdb copy is limited to in-frame clones, with some not included. Found here are 45,000 to 60,000 clones, over 60% of them singletons; the top ten hold around 6.6%. The specimen was peripheral blood, collected on day 0 of AZD1222 vaccination. The receptor set was obtained from an adult in good health.

The CDR3, as DNA: TGCAGTGCTAGTGCAAGGGGCAATCTCCACGAGCAGTACGTC. Protein product: CSASARGNLHEQYV. This sequence joins TRBV20-1 and TRBJ2-7; D is possibly TRBD1 (5 bases). Germline lookup yields CDR1 DFQATT and CDR2 SNEGSKA (reference sequence). This CDR3 is built from 14 residues. Trimming pared 3 bases from V and 5 bases from J, leaving 17 bases between.

As DNA, the CDR3 is TGTGCCAGCAGCAGCCAACTAGCGGGAGTCCCCGGGGAGCTGTTTTTT. Protein: CASSSQLAGVPGELFF. V and J are TRBV3-1 (or the pseudogene TRBV3-2) and TRBJ2-2; TRBD2 matches 11 bases. The ends lost 5 bases at V and 6 bases at J; junction bases unmatched: 8. The CDR3 is made up of 16 amino acids. The germline V gene encodes CDR1 LGHDT and CDR2 YNNKEL (reference sequence).

This clone has only a few counts. The rearrangement uses TRBV19 and TRBJ2-1; possible D gene TRBD1, 6 bases. The V and J ends lost 0 bases and 1 base respectively, with 7 bases between them. Per the germline V gene, CDR1 is LNHDA and CDR2 is SQIVND (reference sequence). The CDR3 spans 15 residues. CDR3 in DNA: TGTGCCAGTAGTATAGACAGGGGATCCTACAATGAGCAGTTCTTC. Protein product: CASSIDRGSYNEQFF.

The rearrangement links TRBV21-1 to TRBJ1-5. TRBV21-1 has pseudogene status. CDR3 size: 17 residues. CDR3 nucleotide sequence: TGTGCCAGCAGCAACATTTCCCGAGCGCCGTACAATCAGCCCCAGCATTTT. It encodes CASSNISRAPYNQPQHF.

The rearrangement uses TRBV5-1 and TRBJ1-6; the D is unclear. The CDR3 runs 14 residues. V was shortened by 0 bases and J by 8 bases, with 9 bases between the two germline ends. CDR1 is SGHRS, CDR2 YFSETQ, per germline. The CDR3 is CASSLVGWDSPLHF. The CDR3 nucleotides are TGCGCCAGCAGCTTGGTCGGATGGGATTCACCCCTCCACTTT.

This clone was detected once. The chain links TRBV28 to TRBJ1-6; D uncertain. The germline V gene encodes CDR1 MDHEN and CDR2 SYDVKM. This CDR3 is built from 14 residues. Between the trimmed V and J ends, which lost 3 bases and 6 bases, there was a span of 9 bases. The CDR3 nucleotides read TGTGCCAGCAGTTTTGGCAGCCGTAATTCACCCCTCCACTTT. It specifies CASSFGSRNSPLHF.

The chain uses TRBV18 and TRBJ2-7; 7 positions agree with TRBD1. Germline trimming cut 1 base from V and 4 bases from J; bases unmatched to any gene: 4. The CDR3 runs 14 residues. Germline values: CDR1 KGHSH, CDR2 LQKENI. Here the CDR3 DNA reads TGTGCCAGCTCACCACAGGGGGCTGGGTACGAGCAGTACTTC. Protein product: CASSPQGAGYEQYF.

This chain joins TRBV6-5 and TRBJ1-1, with D unresolved. V shed 2 bases and J shed 7 bases, with 11 bases lying between them. CDR1 and CDR2 (germline): MNHEY, SVGAGI. This CDR3 contains 13 residues. The chain's CDR3 is CASSYREISEAFF. In nucleotides, the CDR3 is TGTGCCAGCAGTTACCGCGAGATTAGTGAAGCTTTCTTT.

This chain joins TRBV10-3 and TRBJ1-5, with D uncertain. This CDR3 has 13 amino acids. The ends were cut back, 5 bases at V and 0 bases at J, with 5 bases in the middle. Germline CDR1 is ENHRY and CDR2 is SYGVKD. CDR3 DNA: TGTGCCATCAGTTTAGATAGCAATCAGCCCCAGCATTTT. Amino acids: CAISLDSNQPQHF.

The rearrangement uses TRBV7-3 and TRBJ2-1, with D possibly matching TRBD2 (6 bases). CDR1 is SGHTA and CDR2 is FQGTGA in the germline V gene. The CDR3 extends over 16 amino acids. Deletions cut 2 bases from V and 0 bases from J, with 11 bases between. The CDR3 sequence: CASSLLAGSSYNEQFF. CDR3 nucleotide sequence: TGTGCCAGCAGCTTATTGGCGGGGAGCTCCTACAATGAGCAGTTCTTC. Full variable domain (rest looked up from reference TRBV7-3 and TRBJ2-1): GAGVSQTPSNKVTEKGKYVELRCDPISGHTALYWYRQSLGQGPEFLIYFQGTGAADDSGLPNDRFFAVRPEGSVSTLKIQRTERGDSAVYLCASSLLAGSSYNEQFFGPGTRLTVL.

The CDR3 sequence: CASSPKSAGATNEKLFF. In DNA form, the CDR3 reads TGTGCCAGCAGTCCTAAATCCGCAGGGGCAACTAATGAAAAACTGTTTTTT. V gene TRBV6-6 combines with J gene TRBJ1-4, with D possibly being TRBD1 (6 bases). The V end was cut by 5 bases, the J end by 0 bases, with 16 bases between. Per germline, CDR1 MNHNY and CDR2 SVGAGI (reference sequence). The CDR3 loop spans 17 amino acids.

The J gene is TRBJ1-5, the V gene TRBV7-2; D is unclear. Germline lookup yields CDR1 SGHTA and CDR2 FQGNSA. The CDR3 sequence is 16 residues long. Trimming took 3 bases from V and 2 from J, leaving 14 bases between them. The CDR3 DNA reads TGTGCCAGCAGCTTGGACGGCACAACCGGCAATCAGCCCCAGCATTTT. As protein: CASSLDGTTGNQPQHF. The whole variable domain, remainder taken from reference TRBV7-2 and TRBJ1-5, is GAGVSQSPSNKVTEKGKDVELRCDPISGHTALYWYRQSLGQGLEFLIYFQGNSAPDKSGLPSDRFSAERTGGSVSTLTIQRTQQEDSAVYLCASSLDGTTGNQPQHFGDGTRLSIL.

This clone was found once. The chain combines TRBV5-1 with TRBJ2-2; D gene ambiguous. The V gene's germline CDR1 is SGHRS and CDR2 YFSETQ. The V end was cut by 7 bases, the J end by 6 bases, with 7 bases between. CDR3 size: 11 residues. The CDR3 region is CASSTAGELFF. CDR3 DNA sequence: TGCGCCAGCTCGACCGCCGGGGAGCTGTTTTTT.

The CDR3 DNA sequence: TGTGCCAGCAGTCCATCCGGGGGATGGCAGCCCCAGCATTTT. Its translation is CASSPSGGWQPQHF. The chain has TRBV28 and TRBJ1-5; the D gene is possibly TRBD1 (5 bases). Germline V gene lookup returns CDR1 MDHEN and CDR2 SYDVKM. The V and J ends lost 5 bases and 7 bases respectively, with 15 bases between them. The CDR3 is 14 residues long.

The CDR3 loop reads CASSLYPTGRQPQHF. CDR3 nucleotides: TGTGCCAGCAGTTTATATCCCACAGGGAGACAGCCCCAGCATTTT. V usage is TRBV28 and J usage is TRBJ1-5; D possibly corresponds to TRBD1 (6 bases). Germline assignment: CDR1 MDHEN and CDR2 SYDVKM. The CDR3 runs 15 residues. V lost 1 base to trimming and J lost 7 bases, with 14 bases between them. The variable domain in full, with the rest retrieved from reference TRBV28 and TRBJ1-5, is DVKVTQSSRYLVKRTGEKVFLECVQDMDHENMFWYRQDPGLGLRLIYFSYDVKMKEKGDIPEGYSVSREKKERFSLILESASTNQTSMYLCASSLYPTGRQPQHFGDGTRLSIL.